A single sample gave rise to the 14 T cell receptor beta chains below, sequenced in a study of T cell changes during pregnancy in multiple sclerosis. This table comes from immunoSEQ multiplex PCR, and its TCRdb copy is limited to in-frame clones, with some not included. The sample has about 60,000 clones; around 92% are singletons. Specimen: CD4+ T cells from peripheral blood mononuclear cells, collected in the second trimester of pregnancy. The receptors here all came from a female donor with multiple sclerosis, enrolled in a pregnancy study.

This chain links TRBV28 with TRBJ2-1; unclear D gene. Germline V gene sequence: CDR1 MDHEN, CDR2 SYDVKM. Trimming took off 6 bases at V and 0 bases at J, with 9 bases between the two ends. This CDR3 region has 14 residues. The CDR3 here is CASRLGSSYNEQFF. In DNA form, the CDR3 reads TGTGCCAGCAGGCTAGGAAGCTCCTACAATGAGCAGTTCTTC.

CDR3 sequence (DNA): TGTGCCAGCAGCTCGGACAGGGGGCTCGGAAAACTGTTTTTT. Encoded protein: CASSSDRGLGKLFF. The chain is built from TRBV5-4 and TRBJ1-4, with 11 nucleotides matching TRBD1. The J segment lost 10 bases and the V segment lost 3 bases, leaving 5 bases of the junction unmatched. In germline, CDR1 is SGHNT, CDR2 YYREEE (reference sequence). The CDR3 contains 14 residues.

The chain joins TRBV11-2 to TRBJ2-7, with D perhaps being TRBD1 or TRBD2 (6 bases each). The V end lost 7 bases, the J end lost 3 bases, and 16 bases lay between the germline ends. Germline lookup yields CDR1 SGHAT and CDR2 FQNNGV. The CDR3 has 14 amino acids. The CDR3 DNA is TGTGCCAGCACCCTAGAGGGGGGAGGCTACGAGCAGTACTTC. It yields the protein CASTLEGGGYEQYF.

The chain is built from TRBV19 and TRBJ1-1; 7 bases are a match to TRBD1. This CDR3 region has 14 residues. Losses at the gene ends were 11 bases for V and 2 bases for J; bases not matched to a gene: 11. From germline, CDR1 is LNHDA and CDR2 SQIVND (reference sequence). CDR3 DNA sequence: TGTGCCTCTTCTCCCGGGACAGCAAACACTGAAGCTTTCTTT. Protein product: CASSPGTANTEAFF.

This clone has just a few counts. The chain joins TRBV21-1 to TRBJ2-2; the table names TRBD1, a call not compared with the DNA. TRBV21-1 is a documented pseudogene. The CDR3 is made up of 15 amino acids. The CDR3 coding sequence is TGTGCCAGCAGGTTACAGGGTCTGGGACCCGGGGAGCTGTTTTTT. Translation: CASRLQGLGPGELFF.

This clone was picked up one time. The chain has TRBV7-3 and TRBJ2-1; TRBD2 might be the D (6 bases). Germline CDR1 is SGHTA and CDR2 is FQGTGA. This CDR3 is built from 12 residues. Trimming took off 1 base at V and 15 bases at J, with 13 bases between the two ends. CDR3 in amino acids: CASSLKGRESFF. Written as DNA, the CDR3 is TGTGCCAGCAGCTTAAAGGGCCGGGAGTCGTTCTTC.

J is TRBJ2-7 and V is TRBV2; 7 nucleotides agree with TRBD1. This CDR3 is built from 14 residues. Looked up from germline, CDR1 is SNHLY and CDR2 is FYNNEI. V was clipped by 6 bases and J by 3 bases; unmatched bases: 8. The CDR3 loop reads CASRTGFSDYEQYF. CDR3 in DNA: TGTGCCAGCAGGACAGGGTTTTCTGACTACGAGCAGTACTTC.

The chain recombines TRBV5-8 with TRBJ1-5; unclear D gene. CDR3 length: 15 residues. Trimming pared 1 base from V and 0 bases from J, leaving 8 bases between. Germline V gives CDR1 SGHTS, CDR2 YDEGEE. The CDR3 sequence is CASSLKLHSNQPQHF. As DNA, the CDR3 is TGTGCCAGCAGCTTGAAACTCCATAGCAATCAGCCCCAGCATTTT.

The chain employs TRBV25-1 and TRBJ2-7; 8 nucleotides agree with TRBD1. Germline-derived CDR1 and CDR2 are MGHDK and SYGVNS. With V trimmed by 5 bases and J by 3 bases, 15 bases remained unmatched. This CDR3 is 17 amino acids long. The CDR3 region has the DNA TGTGCCAGCAGTACATGGGGGCAGGGGGCCCCTGGCTACGAGCAGTACTTC. Amino acids: CASSTWGQGAPGYEQYF.

The chain's CDR3 is CAWSSGTGEEKLFF. Written as DNA, the CDR3 is TGTGCCTGGAGCTCCGGGACAGGGGAGGAAAAACTGTTTTTT. This sequence joins TRBV30 and TRBJ1-4; TRBD1 agrees at 10 bases. V dropped 3 bases and J dropped 8; count of bases not matched to a gene: 6. CDR1 is GTSNPN, CDR2 SVGIG, per germline (reference sequence). The CDR3 extends over 14 amino acids.

This clone was seen a single time. The chain employs TRBV5-4 and TRBJ2-7; D is undetermined. This CDR3 comprises 13 residues. Trimming left V 4 bases short and J 0 bases short, with 8 bases between. Per the germline V gene, CDR1 is SGHNT and CDR2 is YYREEE (reference sequence). CDR3 sequence: CASSRRLSYEQYF. In DNA, the CDR3 is TGTGCCAGCAGCCGGAGACTCTCCTACGAGCAGTACTTC.

The V gene is TRBV5-4, the J gene TRBJ2-1, with D possibly TRBD2 on 6 matching bases. The CDR3 length is 13 residues. From germline, CDR1 is SGHNT and CDR2 YYREEE (reference sequence). V shed 4 bases and J shed 7 bases, with 12 bases lying between them. The CDR3 DNA reads as TGTGCCAGCAGCGCCGGGACTCTAAATGAGCAGTTCTTC. Protein sequence: CASSAGTLNEQFF.

V usage is TRBV5-1 and J usage is TRBJ2-5; no firm D call. Per germline, CDR1 SGHRS and CDR2 YFSETQ. V shed 0 bases and J shed 0 bases, with 9 bases lying between them. CDR3 size: 15 residues. The CDR3 DNA sequence: TGCGCCAGCAGCTTGGGGCGGCCTGACCAAGAGACCCAGTACTTC. Protein product: CASSLGRPDQETQYF.

This rearrangement joins TRBV10-3 to TRBJ1-2; D remains unclear. Looked up from germline, CDR1 is ENHRY and CDR2 is SYGVKD. This CDR3 contains 13 residues. The V end was cut by 5 bases, the J end by 4 bases, with 11 bases between. The CDR3 DNA follows: TGTGCCATCAGTACCTCCGAGGCCTATGGCTACACCTTC. It is translated as CAISTSEAYGYTF.